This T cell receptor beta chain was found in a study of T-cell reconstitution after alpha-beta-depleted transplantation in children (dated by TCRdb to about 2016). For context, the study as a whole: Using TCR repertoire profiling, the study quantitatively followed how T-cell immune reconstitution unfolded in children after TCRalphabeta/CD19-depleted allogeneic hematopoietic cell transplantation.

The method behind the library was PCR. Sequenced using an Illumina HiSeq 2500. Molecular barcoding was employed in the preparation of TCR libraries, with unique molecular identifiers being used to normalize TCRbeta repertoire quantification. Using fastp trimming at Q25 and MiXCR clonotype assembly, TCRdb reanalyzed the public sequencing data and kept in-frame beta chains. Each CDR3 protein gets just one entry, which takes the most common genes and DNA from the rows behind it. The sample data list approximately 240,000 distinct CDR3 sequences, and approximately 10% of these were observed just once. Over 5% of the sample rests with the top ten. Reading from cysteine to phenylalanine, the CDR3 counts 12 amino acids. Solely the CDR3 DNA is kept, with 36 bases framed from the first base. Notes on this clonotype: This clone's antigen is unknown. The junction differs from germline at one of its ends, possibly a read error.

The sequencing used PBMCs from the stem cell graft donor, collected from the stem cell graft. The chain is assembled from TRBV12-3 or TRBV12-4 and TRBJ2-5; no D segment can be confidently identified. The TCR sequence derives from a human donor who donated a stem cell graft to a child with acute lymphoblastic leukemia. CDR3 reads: CASSLLGSHADF. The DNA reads TGTGCCAGCAGTTTATTAGGTTCCCATGCAGACTTC.